Listed below are T cell receptor beta chains from one sample, sequenced in a study of blood T cells in healthy people across ages. TCRdb re-derived calls from the 5' RACE reads in MiXCR, one entry per CDR3 protein. The sample has 790,000 or so distinct CDR3 sequences; around 50% are singletons. The sequenced material came from blood. The receptors here all came from an elderly man in good health. Both conserved end residues are part of each CDR3. D genes are given only for firm matches. Where a row states a size, it is once, few, many or the class of an expanded clone; other rows omit it.

many	TRBJ2-6	TRBV7-2	-	TGTGCCAGCAGCTTGGATGGCTCCGGGGCCAACGTCCTGACTTTC	CASSLDGSGANVLTF
-	TRBJ2-7	TRBV6-2/TRBV6-3	-	TGTGCCAGCTCTTCGGCCACTCCCCCCTACGAGCAGTACTTC	CASSSATPPYEQYF
-	TRBJ1-2	TRBV24-1	-	TGTGCCACCAGTGATGGGACCTATGGCTACACCTTC	CATSDGTYGYTF
once	TRBJ2-5	TRBV18	TRBD2	TGTGCCAGCTCAACGACTAGCGGGACGACACAAGAGACCCAGTACTTC	CASSTTSGTTQETQYF
many	TRBJ1-5	TRBV3-1	-	TGTGCCAGCAGCCAGAAGGAGGGTCAGCCCCAGCATTTT	CASSQKEGQPQHF
-	TRBJ2-4	TRBV7-2	TRBD2	TGTGCCCGCAGCCCTAGGGTGACTAGCGGAGTACTAGCCAAAAGCATTCAGTACTTC	CARSPRVTSGVLAKSIQYF
-	TRBJ2-7	TRBV5-1	TRBD2	TGCGCCAGCAGCGCGAGTAGCGGGATTGCATACGAGCAGTACTTC	CASSASSGIAYEQYF
-	TRBJ2-1	TRBV12-3/TRBV12-4	TRBD1	TGTGCCAGCAGTTCGGGACAGGGGATTAGTAATGAGCAGTTCTTC	CASSSGQGISNEQFF
few	TRBJ2-7	TRBV20-1	TRBD2	TGCAGTGCCACGTCGGGTGAAGCGGGAGGGATCTACGAGCAGTACTTC	CSATSGEAGGIYEQYF
-	TRBJ2-1	TRBV9	-	TGTGCCAGCAGCAGCGGAGGAATGGATCGGAGTGAGCAGTTCTTC	CASSSGGMDRSEQFF
-	TRBJ2-3	TRBV6-5	TRBD1	TGTGCCAGCAGGACAGGGGAAAGCACAGATACGCAGTATTTT	CASRTGESTDTQYF
-	TRBJ1-1	TRBV4-2	-	TGTGCCAGCAGCCAAGAGCGGGGGGCTGTAACTGAAGCTTTCTTT	CASSQERGAVTEAFF
-	TRBJ1-2	TRBV20-1	-	TGCAGTGCTAAGGCAGGGATTAATGGCTACACCTTC	CSAKAGINGYTF
-	TRBJ2-3	TRBV28	TRBD1	TGTGCCAGCAGTCGCCGGGACAGGCCGACGGGTACGCAGTATTTT	CASSRRDRPTGTQYF
-	TRBJ2-4	TRBV27	-	TGTGCCAGCAGTAGACCGGGACACGGGAACATTCAGTACTTC	CASSRPGHGNIQYF
-	TRBJ2-1	TRBV10-1	-	TGCGCCAGCAGTGACAGCACCAATGAGCAGTTCTTC	CASSDSTNEQFF
once	TRBJ2-4	TRBV6-5	-	TGTGCCAGCAGTTATTCAGGGGAAGAGCAGTACTTC	CASSYSGEEQYF
-	TRBJ1-4	TRBV7-6	-	TGTGCCAGCAGACCCGGGACTGGAGGAGAAAAACTGTTTTTT	CASRPGTGGEKLFF
once	TRBJ2-3	TRBV9	-	TGTGCCAGCAGCGTAGCTCATGGTTCAGATACGCAGTATTTT	CASSVAHGSDTQYF
-	TRBJ1-5	TRBV6-1	-	TGTGCCAGCAACGCGGCTGGCAATCAGCCCCAGCATTTT	CASNAAGNQPQHF
-	TRBJ1-1	TRBV7-2	TRBD1	TGTGCCAGCAGGGGATTAATCGGGACAGGAGGGACTGAAGCTTTCTTT	CASRGLIGTGGTEAFF
few	TRBJ1-1	TRBV6-2/TRBV6-3	-	TGTGCCAGCAGTGACCCTTTGGGGGCTGAAGCTTTCTTT	CASSDPLGAEAFF
-	TRBJ1-1	TRBV7-9	-	TGTGCCAGCAGCTTGGGTGGGCTCAGGGGCAGCAACACTGAAGCTTTCTTT	CASSLGGLRGSNTEAFF
many	TRBJ2-1	TRBV7-9	TRBD1	TGTGCCAGCAGCATGGGACAGGCCTACAATGAGCAGTTCTTC	CASSMGQAYNEQFF
-	TRBJ2-1	TRBV5-1	TRBD1	TGCGCCAGCAGCCCGACAGGGGCCGCCTACAATGAGCAGTTCTTC	CASSPTGAAYNEQFF
-	TRBJ2-7	TRBV4-3	-	TGCGCCAGCAGCCAATTGGGACGGGAGAGAAGCGAGCAGTACTTC	CASSQLGRERSEQYF
few	TRBJ2-7	TRBV29-1	-	TGCAGCGCCGGGACTGGCCGCGAGCAGTACTTC	CSAGTGREQYF
-	TRBJ2-7	TRBV15	-	TGTGCCACCAGCAGAGAAAGGACCTTGCAGTACTTC	CATSRERTLQYF
-	TRBJ2-7	TRBV7-9	-	TGTGCCAGCAGCTCTGGACAGCTCACGTCCGAGCAGTACTTC	CASSSGQLTSEQYF
-	TRBJ2-7	TRBV9	-	TGTGCCAGCAGCGTAGACGGGACTTCCATCGTCTATGAGCAGTACTTC	CASSVDGTSIVYEQYF
few	TRBJ2-7	TRBV7-6	-	TGTGCCAGCAGCTTAGCACGGACAACCAACAATGAGCAGTACTTC	CASSLARTTNNEQYF
-	TRBJ2-3	TRBV5-5	-	TGTGCCAGCAGCTCAGGGGTGCGCACAGATACGCAGTATTTT	CASSSGVRTDTQYF
few	TRBJ2-1	TRBV19	-	TGTGCCAGTAGTATTGACCAGTTTCCCTACAATGAGCAGTTCTTC	CASSIDQFPYNEQFF
-	TRBJ2-7	TRBV20-1	TRBD2	TGCAGTGCTATACCCCGGACTAGCGGGACCTACGAGCAGTACTTC	CSAIPRTSGTYEQYF
-	TRBJ2-4	TRBV30	-	TGTGCCTGGAGTGTGGGGAGACCCTCACTTGGGGAGCAGTACTTC	CAWSVGRPSLGEQYF
-	TRBJ2-7	TRBV18	TRBD2	TGTGCCAGCTCACCACCGGGTAGCGGGACGCAGTACTTC	CASSPPGSGTQYF
many	TRBJ2-5	TRBV7-3	-	TGTGCCAGCAGCCCTGGGGCAACAGGGGAGACCCAGTACTTC	CASSPGATGETQYF
-	TRBJ2-5	TRBV20-1	-	TGCAGTTTCAGGCGGAGGGGGACCCAGTACTTC	CSFRRRGTQYF
-	TRBJ2-1	TRBV4-1	-	TGCGCCAGCAGCCACCACCCCTCGAGGGGGGGATCTAATGAGCAGTTCTTC	CASSHHPSRGGSNEQFF
-	TRBJ2-4	TRBV7-3	-	TGTGCCAGCAGCTTAAAAGGGGAAAACATTCAGTACTTC	CASSLKGENIQYF
-	TRBJ2-1	TRBV11-2	TRBD2	TGTGCCAGCAGCCTAGGACGGGTTAGCGGGAATTACAATGAGCAGTTCTTC	CASSLGRVSGNYNEQFF
-	TRBJ2-7	TRBV10-3	-	TGTGCCATCAGTGAGTCGAGACAGATCTCCTACGAGCAGTACTTC	CAISESRQISYEQYF
-	TRBJ2-5	TRBV5-6	-	TGTGCCAGCAGCTTCCTCCAGGGGAGGACGAATGAGCAGTACTTC	CASSFLQGRTNEQYF
-	TRBJ2-5	TRBV3-1	TRBD2	TGTGCCAGCAGCCAAGATCTTAGGCTAGCGGGACGAGAGACCCAGTACTTC	CASSQDLRLAGRETQYF
-	TRBJ2-3	TRBV28	-	TGTGCCAGCAGTTCGATGGCTAGCACAGATACGCAGTATTTT	CASSSMASTDTQYF
-	TRBJ1-5	TRBV20-1	TRBD1	TGCAGTGCGCTCGACAGGGCCAATCAGCCCCAGCATTTT	CSALDRANQPQHF
-	TRBJ1-5	TRBV5-6	-	TGTGCCAGCAGCTACAGGGCTAATCAGCCCCAGCATTTT	CASSYRANQPQHF
-	TRBJ2-3	TRBV28	-	TGTGCCAGCATCCCAGGGGGACGGGAGCGATTCACAGATACGCAGTATTTC	CASIPGGRERFTDTQYF
-	TRBJ2-7	TRBV29-1	TRBD1	TGCAGCGTTGTTGGGTACAGGGGCTACGAGCAGTACTTC	CSVVGYRGYEQYF
few	TRBJ2-1	TRBV9	TRBD2	TGTGCCAGCAGCGCACCCTCTACTAGCGGGAGTAAGAATGAGCAGTTCTTC	CASSAPSTSGSKNEQFF
many	TRBJ2-7	TRBV30	-	TGTGCCTGGAATCGGGGCCACGAGCAGTACTTC	CAWNRGHEQYF
-	TRBJ2-5	TRBV12-5	-	TGTGCTAGTGGGAATGGGAACCAGCAAGAGACCCAGTACTTC	CASGNGNQQETQYF
few	TRBJ2-7	TRBV5-1	-	TGCGCCAGCAGCTGGCAGGACAGCCTTTACGAGCAGTACTTC	CASSWQDSLYEQYF
few	TRBJ2-7	TRBV25-1	-	TGTGCCAGCAGTGAATCGGCCGGGGGAACAGGACTGCCTTGTGGGCAGTACTTC	CASSESAGGTGLPCGQYF
-	TRBJ2-7	TRBV7-2	-	TGTACCGGCCGGGACGCCGCCTACGAGCAGTACTTC	CTGRDAAYEQYF
-	TRBJ2-3	TRBV12-3/TRBV12-4	-	TGTGCCAGCAGCTGGGGGAGGAGCACAGATACGCAGTATTTT	CASSWGRSTDTQYF
-	TRBJ1-5	TRBV6-4	-	TGTGCCAGCAGTGATACCCTAGGGGAGCCCCAGCATTTT	CASSDTLGEPQHF
-	TRBJ1-2	TRBV28	-	TGTGCCAGCAATACTTGGACGGTGACCTATGGCTACATCTTC	CASNTWTVTYGYIF